Listed here is a single T cell receptor beta chain. Its target is not known. This sample is part of a study of T-cell memory formation after mild COVID-19. Points from the study as a whole: CD4+ contracting clones were found mainly in CM and EM, and CD8+ ones in EMRA.

With 7 bases removed from V and 4 bases from J, the gap between germline ends came to 11 bases. The germline gives CDR1 SQVTM, CDR2 ANQGSEA. The CDR3 is 13 residues long. UMIs and sample barcodes were carried by the TCR alpha and TCR beta cDNA libraries that 5'RACE produced using constant-segment primers. TCRdb redid the calling of the 5' RACE reads with MiXCR, one entry per CDR3 protein. Among hundreds of thousands of distinct CDR3 sequences listed, 25% to 30% were seen once. J is TRBJ2-6 and V is TRBV29-1; D perhaps matches TRBD1 (6 bases). Sequences were obtained from PBMCs or a T cell subset sorted from them (not recorded which). This clonotype was sampled from an adult woman who had mild COVID-19 (a few samples of this study predate the infection). Cell type and time point are not known. CDR3 coding DNA: TGCAGCGCTACAGGGCCCGGGGCCAACGTCCTGACTTTC. Translated: CSATGPGANVLTF.